These T cell receptor beta chains were read from a single sample in a study of human T cells and chemical hapten exposure. TCRdb reanalysed the RACE reads using MiXCR and keeps one entry per CDR3 protein. This sample yields approximately 86,000 distinct CDR3 sequences, of which about a tenth are seen a single time; 1% to 1.2% belongs to the top ten. The sequenced sample was whole blood, obtained in connection with sensitization to the hapten diphenylcyclopropenone (DPC). These receptors all come from a woman in her twenties or thirties with alopecia areata. Some clones in this sample may be carry-over from other donors' samples. The CDR3 runs from the conserved cysteine through the conserved F or W. Each record gives: V gene, J gene, D gene, CDR3 length, clone size, CDR3 protein, CDR3 DNA. The D gene is left open where the match is weak. Some rows have no size entry. The others give once, few or many, or a class for an expanded clone.

TRBV2	TRBJ1-5	.	13	few	CASSAQGHQPQHF	TGTGCCAGCAGTGCTCAGGGACACCAGCCCCAGCATTTT
TRBV20-1	TRBJ1-5	.	15	many	CSARWRPGGNQPQHF	TGCAGTGCTAGGTGGAGGCCCGGCGGCAATCAGCCCCAGCATTTT
TRBV6-5	TRBJ1-6	.	15	many	CASSYSGRNNSPLHF	TGTGCCAGCAGTTACTCGGGACGGAATAATTCACCCCTCCACTTT
TRBV11-2	TRBJ2-1	TRBD2	15	.	CASSLGGSTANEQFF	TGTGCCAGCAGCTTAGGCGGGAGTACCGCCAATGAGCAGTTCTTC
TRBV6-2/TRBV6-3	TRBJ1-1	.	13	few	CAIREPSNTEAFF	TGTGCCATTCGGGAGCCTTCAAACACTGAAGCTTTCTTT
TRBV10-3	TRBJ2-3	TRBD2	16	few	CAISESSGGAKDTQYF	TGTGCCATCAGTGAGTCAAGCGGGGGGGCCAAAGATACGCAGTATTTT
TRBV5-1	TRBJ1-1	.	15	.	CASSLDGQGWTEAFF	TGCGCCAGCAGCCTCGATGGGCAGGGGTGGACTGAAGCTTTCTTT
TRBV28	TRBJ1-2	.	16	.	CASSSLGDGRNYGYTF	TGTGCCAGCAGTTCATTGGGGGACGGACGAAACTATGGCTACACCTTC
TRBV5-1	TRBJ1-1	.	15	.	CASSSTQTMNTEAFF	TGCGCCAGCAGCTCAACACAGACCATGAACACTGAAGCTTTCTTT
TRBV20-1	TRBJ1-2	TRBD1	12	many	CSAPDRGNGYTF	TGCAGTGCTCCGGACAGGGGTAATGGCTACACCTTC
TRBV3-1	TRBJ2-1	TRBD2	15	few	CASSQVGGRRNEQFF	TGTGCCAGCAGCCAAGTAGGCGGGAGACGGAATGAGCAGTTCTTC
TRBV6-6	TRBJ1-3	.	14	few	CASSISGGGNTIYF	TGTGCCAGCAGTATATCTGGGGGCGGAAACACCATATATTTT
TRBV7-7	TRBJ2-1	TRBD1	15	.	CASSPGTGVYNEQFF	TGTGCCAGCAGCCCAGGGACAGGGGTCTACAATGAGCAGTTCTTC
TRBV28	TRBJ1-4	TRBD1	16	.	CASSPTRTGGVEKLFF	TGTGCCAGCAGTCCGACAAGGACAGGGGGAGTTGAAAAACTGTTTTTT
TRBV6-1	TRBJ1-1	.	13	few	CASSENLNTEAFF	TGTGCCAGCAGTGAGAACCTGAACACTGAAGCTTTCTTT
TRBV18	TRBJ2-5	TRBD2	15	many	CASSPFSSGQETQYF	TGTGCCAGCTCACCCTTTTCTAGCGGCCAAGAGACCCAGTACTTC
TRBV7-9	TRBJ2-1	.	13	few	CASSLESYNEQFF	TGTGCCAGCAGCTTAGAAAGTTACAATGAGCAGTTCTTC
TRBV10-3	TRBJ2-3	.	13	.	CAIRYQVEDTQYF	TGTGCCATCAGGTACCAGGTTGAGGATACGCAGTATTTT
TRBV29-1	TRBJ2-5	.	14	many	CSVEEELYQETQYF	TGCAGCGTTGAAGAGGAGTTGTACCAAGAGACCCAGTACTTC
TRBV30	TRBJ1-4	.	16	few	CAWSGDLTSTLEKLFF	TGTGCCTGGAGTGGAGACCTGACGTCAACTCTAGAAAAACTGTTTTTT
TRBV28	TRBJ2-6	.	15	.	CASKPAGAGANVLTF	TGTGCCAGCAAACCTGCAGGGGCTGGGGCCAACGTCCTGACTTTC
TRBV29-1	TRBJ2-7	.	13	.	CSGSGPRGGEQYF	TGCAGCGGCTCCGGGCCCAGAGGCGGCGAGCAGTACTTC
TRBV18	TRBJ1-2	.	16	few	CASSPQEELSDYGYTF	TGTGCCAGCTCACCACAGGAGGAGTTATCGGACTATGGCTACACCTTC
TRBV28	TRBJ2-5	.	11	many	CASRGQETQYF	TGTGCCAGTCGAGGGCAAGAGACCCAGTACTTC
TRBV29-1	TRBJ2-7	.	15	.	CSVLDGTSSYREQYF	TGCAGCGTGCTGGACGGAACATCCTCTTATCGGGAGCAGTACTTC
TRBV18	TRBJ2-7	TRBD1	16	.	CASSPRGRQGTYEQYF	TGTGCCAGCTCACCACGGGGGAGACAGGGAACCTACGAGCAGTACTTC
TRBV12-3/TRBV12-4	TRBJ2-4	TRBD1	16	many	CASSPQGALGKNIQYF	TGTGCCAGCAGTCCCCAGGGGGCGCTTGGCAAAAACATTCAGTACTTC
TRBV6-2/TRBV6-3	TRBJ2-3	.	17	many	CASRTRELTPWTDTQYF	TGTGCCAGCAGAACGCGGGAACTAACCCCGTGGACAGATACGCAGTATTTT
TRBV4-2	TRBJ2-2	TRBD2	16	many	CASSQDRLAGAGELFF	TGTGCCAGCAGCCAAGACCGGCTAGCGGGAGCCGGGGAGCTGTTTTTT
TRBV29-1	TRBJ1-1	.	11	many	CSVGHPPEAFF	TGCAGCGTGGGACACCCCCCTGAAGCTTTCTTT
TRBV7-2	TRBJ1-6	.	15	many	CASSLGDRLSSPLHF	TGTGCCAGCAGCTTAGGCGACAGGTTAAGTTCACCCCTCCACTTT
TRBV19	TRBJ2-3	TRBD2	16	few	CASSIGPAGTSDTQYF	TGTGCCAGTAGTATAGGTCCAGCGGGGACTTCAGATACGCAGTATTTT
TRBV5-1	TRBJ2-3	TRBD2	16	.	CASSFRTSSRTDTQYF	TGCGCCAGCAGCTTTCGGACTAGCAGCCGCACAGATACGCAGTATTTT
TRBV6-1	TRBJ1-6	.	17	few	CASSEGSGGRYNSPLHF	TGTGCCAGCAGTGAAGGTTCGGGTGGGCGCTATAATTCACCCCTCCACTTT
TRBV20-1	TRBJ2-1	.	15	.	CSADGTKISYNEQFF	TGCAGTGCCGACGGGACAAAGATCTCCTACAATGAGCAGTTCTTC
TRBV11-2	TRBJ1-4	.	15	many	CASSSEWYRVGKLFF	TGTGCCAGCAGCTCAGAATGGTACCGTGTAGGAAAACTGTTTTTT
TRBV3-1	TRBJ1-5	TRBD1	14	many	CASSKTGERQPQHF	TGTGCCAGCAGCAAGACAGGGGAGCGGCAGCCCCAGCATTTT
TRBV6-6	TRBJ2-2	TRBD2	13	many	CASSKSGNGELFF	TGTGCCAGCAGTAAGAGCGGGAACGGGGAGCTGTTTTTT
TRBV19	TRBJ2-1	.	15	many	CASSIGPGFGNEQFF	TGTGCCAGTAGTATAGGGCCAGGGTTTGGCAATGAGCAGTTCTTC
TRBV20-1	TRBJ1-1	TRBD1	16	.	CSARDRGQGLRTEAFF	TGCAGTGCTAGAGATAGGGGACAGGGCCTGAGGACTGAAGCTTTCTTT
TRBV20-1	TRBJ2-7	.	12	.	CSARVPLYEQYF	TGCAGTGCTAGGGTACCCCTCTACGAGCAGTACTTC
TRBV6-5	TRBJ2-1	TRBD2	14	.	CASKTGGIYNEQFF	TGTGCCAGCAAGACGGGAGGGATCTACAATGAGCAGTTCTTC
TRBV21-1	TRBJ1-1	.	17	many	CASSSHSRGRGNTEAFF	TGTGCCAGCAGCAGCCACTCCAGGGGGCGCGGGAACACTGAAGCTTTCTTT
TRBV4-1	TRBJ1-3	.	16	.	CASRLDGTDSGNTIYF	TGCGCCAGCAGGCTTGACGGGACGGATTCTGGAAACACCATATATTTT
TRBV4-1	TRBJ2-1	.	15	once	CASSQDTRTYNEQFF	TGCGCCAGCAGCCAAGATACACGAACTTACAATGAGCAGTTCTTC
TRBV20-1	TRBJ1-6	.	14	.	CSARLGAYNSPLHF	TGCAGTGCCCGCCTGGGGGCCTATAATTCACCCCTCCACTTT
TRBV20-1	TRBJ2-7	.	12	.	CSAREGFHERYF	TGCAGTGCTAGAGAAGGTTTTCACGAGCGGTACTTC
TRBV12-2	TRBJ1-4	.	19	few	CASRLISGHRGLSNEKLFF	TGTGCAAGTCGCTTAATTTCGGGGCACAGGGGGCTTTCTAATGAAAAACTGTTTTTT
TRBV30	TRBJ1-2	TRBD1	14	many	CAWSARTGTYGYTF	TGTGCCTGGAGTGCCCGGACAGGGACCTATGGCTACACCTTC
TRBV20-1	TRBJ2-3	.	11	many	CSAQAGDTQYF	TGCAGTGCTCAGGCCGGGGATACGCAGTATTTT
TRBV12-3/TRBV12-4	TRBJ1-1	.	13	few	CASSLMEDSEAFF	TGTGCCAGCAGTTTGATGGAAGACTCTGAAGCTTTCTTT
TRBV4-1	TRBJ2-3	TRBD2	14	.	CASMASGYTDTQYF	TGCGCCAGCATGGCTAGCGGGTACACAGATACGCAGTATTTT
TRBV15	TRBJ1-3	.	15	few	CATSRDPGTGNTIYF	TGTGCCACCAGCAGAGATCCAGGAACTGGAAACACCATATATTTT
TRBV29-1	TRBJ2-1	.	12	many	CSVAKVDNEQFF	TGCAGCGTTGCAAAGGTAGACAATGAGCAGTTCTTC
TRBV7-2	TRBJ2-1	.	16	many	CASSLVGGSSYNEQFF	TGTGCCAGCAGCTTAGTCGGCGGCAGCTCCTACAATGAGCAGTTCTTC